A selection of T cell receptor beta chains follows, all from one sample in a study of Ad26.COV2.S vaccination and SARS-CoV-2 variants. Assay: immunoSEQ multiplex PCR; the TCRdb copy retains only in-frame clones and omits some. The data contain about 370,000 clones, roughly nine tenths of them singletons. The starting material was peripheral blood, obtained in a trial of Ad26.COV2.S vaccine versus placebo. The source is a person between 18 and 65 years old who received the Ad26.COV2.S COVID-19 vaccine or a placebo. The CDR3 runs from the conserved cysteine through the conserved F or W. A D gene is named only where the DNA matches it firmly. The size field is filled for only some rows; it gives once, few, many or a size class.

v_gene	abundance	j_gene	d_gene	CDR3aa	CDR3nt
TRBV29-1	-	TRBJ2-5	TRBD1	CSVEPQGAEGTQYF	TGCAGCGTTGAGCCGCAGGGGGCGGAGGGGACCCAGTACTTC
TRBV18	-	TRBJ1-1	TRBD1	CASSPDRGLRNTEAFF	TGTGCCAGCTCCCCCGACAGGGGGCTTCGGAACACTGAAGCTTTCTTT
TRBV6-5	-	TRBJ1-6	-	CASRWTQPALHF	TGTGCCAGCAGATGGACGCAGCCCGCCCTCCACTTT
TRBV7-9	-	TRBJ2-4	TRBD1	CASSSGQGRAKNIQYF	TGTGCCAGCAGCTCCGGACAGGGTCGGGCCAAAAACATTCAGTACTTC
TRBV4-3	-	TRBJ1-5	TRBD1	CASSLEIGQGAHSNQPQHF	TGCGCCAGCAGCCTAGAAATAGGACAGGGGGCTCATAGCAATCAGCCCCAGCATTTT
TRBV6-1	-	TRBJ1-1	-	CASSEARALDPTEAFF	TGTGCCAGCAGTGAAGCCAGAGCACTTGATCCCACTGAAGCTTTCTTT
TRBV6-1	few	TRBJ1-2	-	CASSEARRIHGYTF	TGTGCCAGCAGTGAAGCCCGCCGGATTCATGGCTACACCTTC
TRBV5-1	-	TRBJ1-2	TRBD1	CASRTGGDGGYTF	TGCGCCAGCAGGACAGGGGGCGACGGGGGCTACACCTTC
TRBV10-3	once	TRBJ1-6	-	CAISEYSGLDSESPLHF	TGTGCCATCAGTGAGTATTCGGGTTTGGACAGTGAATCACCCCTCCACTTT
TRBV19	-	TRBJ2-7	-	CASSMGRTGYEQYF	TGTGCCAGTAGTATGGGCAGGACGGGATACGAGCAGTACTTC
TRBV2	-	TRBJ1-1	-	CASRTLRGGTEAFF	TGTGCCAGCAGGACCCTAAGGGGTGGCACTGAAGCTTTCTTT
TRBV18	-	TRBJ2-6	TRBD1	CASSPQGGVRTGANVLTF	TGTGCCAGCTCACCCCAAGGGGGCGTTCGGACTGGGGCCAACGTCCTGACTTTC
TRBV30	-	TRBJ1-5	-	CAWSYQQGQPQHF	TGTGCCTGGAGTTACCAGCAGGGTCAGCCCCAGCATTTT
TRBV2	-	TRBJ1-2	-	CASRAGERNYGYTF	TGTGCCAGCAGGGCGGGGGAGAGAAACTATGGCTACACCTTC
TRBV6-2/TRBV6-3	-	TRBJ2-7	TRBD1	CASSRQGAREQYF	TGTGCCAGCAGCCGACAGGGGGCGCGGGAGCAGTACTTC
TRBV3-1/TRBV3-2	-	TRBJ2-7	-	CASSQTVEQYF	TGTGCCAGCAGCCAAACTGTCGAGCAGTACTTC
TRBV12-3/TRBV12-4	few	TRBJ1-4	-	CASSLGWEKLFF	TGTGCCAGCAGTTTAGGTTGGGAAAAACTGTTTTTT
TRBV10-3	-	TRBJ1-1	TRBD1	CAISAGGTEAFF	TGTGCCATCTCTGCAGGGGGAACTGAAGCTTTCTTT
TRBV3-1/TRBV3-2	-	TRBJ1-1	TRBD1	CASSQGTDIMYVEAFF	TGTGCCAGCAGCCAGGGGACAGATATAATGTATGTTGAAGCTTTCTTT
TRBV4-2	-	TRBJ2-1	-	CASSVGDEQFF	TGTGCCAGCAGCGTAGGCGATGAGCAGTTCTTC
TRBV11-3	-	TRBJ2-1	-	CASSLSGETEQFF	TGTGCCAGCAGCTTGTCTGGGGAGACTGAGCAGTTCTTC
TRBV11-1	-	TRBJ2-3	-	CASSLVSGESDTQYF	TGTGCCAGCAGCTTGGTATCAGGGGAGTCAGATACGCAGTATTTT
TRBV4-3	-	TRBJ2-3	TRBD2	CASSLGGRDPDTQYF	TGCGCCAGCAGCCTTGGGGGGAGGGATCCGGATACGCAGTATTTT
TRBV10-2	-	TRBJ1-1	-	CASSETGEAFF	TGCGCCAGCAGTGAGACAGGTGAAGCTTTCTTT
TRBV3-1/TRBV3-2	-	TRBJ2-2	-	CASSQQLGTGELFF	TGTGCCAGCAGCCAACAACTAGGAACCGGGGAGCTGTTTTTT
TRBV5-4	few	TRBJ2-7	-	CASSLSGLAEQYF	TGTGCCAGCAGCTTGTCAGGGCTGGCCGAGCAGTACTTC
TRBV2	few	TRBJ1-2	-	CATRSYGYTF	TGTGCCACCCGAAGCTATGGCTACACCTTC
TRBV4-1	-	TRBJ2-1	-	CASSQVSIGEQFF	TGCGCCAGCAGCCAAGTCTCCATTGGAGAGCAGTTCTTC
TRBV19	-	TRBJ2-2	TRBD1	CASTPQGARNTGELFF	TGTGCCAGTACCCCACAGGGGGCGCGAAACACCGGGGAGCTGTTTTTT
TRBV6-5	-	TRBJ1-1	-	CASSYSRTRLNTEAFF	TGTGCCAGCAGTTACTCTAGAACTAGGCTGAACACTGAAGCTTTCTTT
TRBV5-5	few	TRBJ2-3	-	CASSLGLQGRGMYTQYF	TGTGCCAGCAGCTTGGGTCTACAGGGGCGGGGGATGTATACGCAGTATTTT
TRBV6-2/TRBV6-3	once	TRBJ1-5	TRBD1	CASSWTGFGNQPQHF	TGTGCCAGCAGTTGGACAGGATTTGGCAATCAGCCCCAGCATTTT
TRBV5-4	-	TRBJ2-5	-	CASRRSSDQETQYF	TGTGCCAGCAGACGATCTAGCGACCAAGAGACCCAGTACTTC
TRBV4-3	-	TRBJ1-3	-	CASSQGSTGSSGNTIYF	TGCGCCAGCAGCCAAGGTTCTACAGGGAGCTCTGGAAACACCATATATTTT
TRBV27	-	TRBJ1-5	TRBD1	CASSLLGQNQPQHF	TGTGCCAGTTCCCTTCTGGGACAGAATCAGCCCCAGCATTTT
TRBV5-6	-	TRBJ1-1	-	CASTDGDTEAFF	TGTGCCAGCACGGACGGGGACACTGAAGCTTTCTTT
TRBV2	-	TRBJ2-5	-	CASSDGTQETQYF	TGTGCCAGCAGTGACGGGACCCAAGAGACCCAGTACTTC
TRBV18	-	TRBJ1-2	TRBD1	CASSQDRVYGYTF	TGTGCCAGCTCACAGGACAGGGTCTATGGCTACACCTTC
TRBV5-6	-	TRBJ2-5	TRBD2	CASSLYSGGAGATQYF	TGTGCCAGCAGCTTGTATAGCGGGGGGGCTGGGGCGACCCAGTACTTC
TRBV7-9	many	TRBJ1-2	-	CASSSPGAFWGYTF	TGTGCCAGCAGTTCACCGGGAGCCTTTTGGGGCTACACCTTC